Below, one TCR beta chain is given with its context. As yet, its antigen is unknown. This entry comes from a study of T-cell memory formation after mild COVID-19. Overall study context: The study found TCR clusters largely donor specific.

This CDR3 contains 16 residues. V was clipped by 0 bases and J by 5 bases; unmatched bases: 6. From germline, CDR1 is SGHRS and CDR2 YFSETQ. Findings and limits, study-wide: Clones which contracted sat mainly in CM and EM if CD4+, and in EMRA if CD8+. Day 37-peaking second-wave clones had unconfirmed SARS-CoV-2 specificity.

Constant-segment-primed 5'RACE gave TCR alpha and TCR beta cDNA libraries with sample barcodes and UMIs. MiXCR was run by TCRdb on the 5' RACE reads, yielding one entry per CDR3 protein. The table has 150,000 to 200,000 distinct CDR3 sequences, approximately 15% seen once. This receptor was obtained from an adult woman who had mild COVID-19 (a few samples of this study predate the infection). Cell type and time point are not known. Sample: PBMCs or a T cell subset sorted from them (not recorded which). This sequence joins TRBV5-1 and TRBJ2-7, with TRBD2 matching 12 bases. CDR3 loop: CASSLGLAGGSHEQYF. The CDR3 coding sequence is TGCGCCAGCAGCTTGGGTCTAGCGGGAGGGAGCCACGAGCAGTACTTC.